Many counts were recorded for the clone carrying this T cell receptor beta chain. What it binds is unknown. Germline trimming cut 2 bases from V and 6 bases from J; bases unmatched to any gene: 3. The germline gives CDR1 WSHSY, CDR2 SAAADI. There are 14 residues in the CDR3. TCRdb itself ran the multiplex PCR reads through MiXCR, one entry per CDR3 protein. The data contain about 140,000 distinct CDR3 sequences, over 25% of them singletons. Samples came from axillary lymph nodes draining the breast cancer. The data belong to a study of breast tumors, draining lymph nodes, adjacent tissues. The study, taken as a whole, reports: Tumors had less TCR diversity than lymph nodes, more than nontumor tissue. Data fit most tumor T cells coming from lymph node, expanding in tumor.

This TCR was recovered from a female donor with breast cancer. Some clones in this sample may be carry-over from other donors' samples. The chain joins TRBV10-2 to TRBJ2-3; the match to TRBD2 covers 9 bases. Sequenced material: axillary lymph node tissue. The CDR3 sequence is CASSELAGRDTQYF. The CDR3 DNA sequence: TGCGCCAGCAGTGAGCTAGCGGGGCGGGATACGCAGTATTTT.